This T cell receptor beta chain was documented in a study of blood T cell repertoires in COVID-19. Study context: The origin of the acute and convalescent COVID-19 samples was the United States, Italy and Spain. From T cells, B-cell-depleted T cells, or PBMCs came the material, which was cDNA or gDNA.

Germline CDR1 and CDR2: MDHEN and SYDVKM. The CDR3 is 16 amino acids. The germline V and J ends were trimmed by 1 base and 4 bases, with 14 bases remaining between them. Authors' processing steps: By means of reference gene primer amplification, nucleated cell counts were estimated. Libraries were prepared by immunoSEQ multiplex PCR; TCRdb keeps only in-frame clonotypes and omits some of them. Clonal size and the V and J genes are those of that table, whereas D and trimming came from the DNA. The sample contains 55,000 to 90,000 clones, more than 75% of which appear only once. The V and J genes are TRBV28 and TRBJ1-5; no definite D call. This receptor was obtained from a human donor in a cohort sampled during active COVID-19. Sequencing was carried out using peripheral blood. As DNA, the CDR3 is TGTGCCAGCAGTTTATTAGGAGGGCCCGGGAATCAGCCCCAGCATTTT. Translation: CASSLLGGPGNQPQHF.